This T cell receptor (beta chain) derives from a study of T cells in Graves' hyperthyroidism and ophthalmopathy. Per the germline V gene, CDR1 is KGHSH and CDR2 is LQKENI. The CDR3 totals 12 residues. This clonotype was counted ten times or more. One end of the junction does not line up with germline, which may come from a read error. RNA transcripts gave rise to amplified TCR beta CDR3 regions. The HTBI set primed first-round TCR CDR3 RT-PCR. Each CDR3 protein is one row after TCRdb ran MiXCR on the multiplex PCR reads. The sample consists of approximately 590,000 distinct CDR3 sequences, approximately 14% of them appearing once.

The chain recombines TRBV18 with TRBJ2-5; perhaps TRBD1 as D (6 bases). The TCR originated in a woman younger than 45 with Graves' hyperthyroidism. Sequenced sample: blood. CDR3 amino acids: CASSPMDSLPNF. In DNA, the CDR3 is TGTGCCAGCTCACCAATGGACAGTCTTCCCAACTTC. The full variable domain, rest sourced from reference TRBV18 and TRBJ2-5, is NAGVMQNPRHLVRRRGQEARLRCSPMKGHSHVYWYRQLPEEGLKFMVYLQKENIIDESGMPKERFSAEFPKEGPSILRIQQVVRGDSAAYFCASSPMDSLPNFGPGTRLLVL.